This TCR beta chain was recovered during a study of monozygotic twins with inflammatory bowel disease. After re-calling the 5' RACE reads, TCRdb lists one entry per CDR3 protein, DNA absent. The sample has approximately 120,000 distinct CDR3 sequences; the top ten hold around 12%. The CDR3 runs to 14 residues. Germline CDR1 and CDR2: SEHNR and FQNEAQ (reference sequence). This TCR was sampled from a human donor with ulcerative colitis or Crohn's disease, or a healthy co-twin of an affected twin (not recorded which). Sequencing input: blood. The V gene is TRBV7-9, the J gene TRBJ1-3. This chain's CDR3 is CASSVTASGNTIYF.